This entry lists 14 T cell receptor beta chains sequenced from one sample in a study of fetal regulatory T cell absence and autoimmunity. Produced via immunoSEQ multiplex PCR; TCRdb's table is partial and in-frame only. Of about 95,000 clones in the sample, 60% to 80% were seen once. Material for sequencing was pancreas tissue. The receptors originated from a male donor with IPEX syndrome.

This chain links TRBV6-1 with TRBJ2-5, with 8 bases that match TRBD1. V was pared by 6 bases and J by 3 bases, with 3 bases of the junction left unmatched. This CDR3 has 13 residues. CDR1 and CDR2 (germline): MNHNS, SASEGT. The CDR3 sequence is CASRRQGKETQYF. CDR3 bases: TGTGCCAGCAGAAGACAGGGGAAAGAGACCCAGTACTTC.

The chain employs TRBV9 and TRBJ2-5, with D perhaps matching TRBD2 (5 bases). The germline V gene encodes CDR1 SGDLS and CDR2 YYNGEE. The CDR3 is made up of 13 amino acids. Trimming pared 2 bases from V and 2 bases from J, leaving 7 bases between. CDR3 nucleotides: TGTGCCAGCAGCGTCAGCGGTCAAGAGACCCAGTACTTC. Protein sequence: CASSVSGQETQYF.

The rearrangement uses TRBV30 and TRBJ1-3; the D is unclear. Trimming removed 2 bases at V and 3 bases at J, with 11 bases between. Germline CDR1 and CDR2: GTSNPN and SVGIG (reference sequence). This CDR3 has 14 residues. CDR3 residues: CAWSHERLGNTIYF. The DNA of the CDR3 is TGTGCCTGGAGTCACGAGAGGCTTGGAAACACCATATATTTT.

This clone was picked up a small number of times. The chain is built from TRBV6-1 and TRBJ1-1, with D hard to call. Germline V gene sequence: CDR1 MNHNS, CDR2 SASEGT. Trimming left V 5 bases short and J 4 bases short, with 11 bases between. The CDR3 contains 13 residues. The CDR3 loop is CASSFAVSTEAFF. DNA of the CDR3: TGTGCCAGCAGTTTTGCGGTCTCCACTGAAGCTTTCTTT.

A single count supports this clone. The chain has TRBV19 and TRBJ2-7, with 9 bases lining up with TRBD1. This CDR3 has 14 residues. V trimming: 5 bases; J trimming: 5 bases; junction bases outside the gene matches: 7. In germline, CDR1 is LNHDA, CDR2 SQIVND (reference sequence). Here the CDR3 DNA reads TGTGCCAGTAGTCTGGGACAGGGACGCCACGAGCAGTACTTC. Its translation is CASSLGQGRHEQYF.

The chain combines TRBV29-1 with TRBJ2-7, with TRBD2 matching 7 bases. Unmatched junction bases numbered 7, after V lost 4 bases and J lost 1 base. Germline lookup yields CDR1 SQVTM and CDR2 ANQGSEA. CDR3 length: 14 residues. The CDR3, as DNA: TGCAGCGTTGTTACCGCGGGAGAGTCCTACGAGCAGTACTTC. Encoded protein: CSVVTAGESYEQYF.

This sequence joins TRBV7-2 and TRBJ2-7; 7 nucleotides agree with TRBD1. CDR1 SGHTA and CDR2 FQGNSA come from the germline V gene. The CDR3 is made up of 13 amino acids. V gave up 5 bases and J gave up 3 bases; unmatched junction bases: 4. CDR3 bases: TGTGCCAGCAGCCTAAGGACAGGCTACGAGCAGTACTTC. Its translation is CASSLRTGYEQYF.

This chain joins TRBV27 and TRBJ1-5; 8 nucleotides match TRBD1. CDR3 length: 14 amino acids. The V and J ends lost 5 bases and 7 bases, in that order; junction bases with no gene match: 7. Germline V gives CDR1 MNHEY, CDR2 SMNVEV (reference sequence). The CDR3, as DNA: TGTGCCAGCAGTCTCGCAGGGGGCGAACAGCCCCAGCATTTT. Its protein is CASSLAGGEQPQHF.

This clone was seen only a few times. This sequence joins TRBV27 and TRBJ1-5; maybe TRBD1 (6 bases). The ends were cut back, 6 bases at V and 5 bases at J, with 14 bases in the middle. The CDR3 loop spans 14 amino acids. CDR1 and CDR2 (germline): MNHEY, SMNVEV (reference sequence). CDR3 region: CASSPDSSYQPQHF. In DNA, the CDR3 is TGTGCCAGCAGCCCGGACAGTTCTTATCAGCCCCAGCATTTT.

The chain links TRBV6-6 to TRBJ2-3, with D perhaps assigned TRBD1 or TRBD2 (5 bases each). The germline V gene encodes CDR1 MNHNY and CDR2 SVGAGI (reference sequence). Trimming cost V 4 bases and J 2 bases, with 10 bases left between them. The CDR3 is 14 residues long. The CDR3 protein is CASSLGPPTDTQYF. DNA of the CDR3: TGTGCCAGCAGTTTGGGACCCCCCACAGATACGCAGTATTTT.

DNA of the CDR3: TGTGCTAGTGGTCCCTCGGCGGGCCAGAACACCGGGGAGCTGTTTTTT. This sequence encodes CASGPSAGQNTGELFF. The gene calls are TRBV12-5 and TRBJ2-2, with D tentatively TRBD2 (5 bases). Trimming left V 5 bases short and J 1 base short, with 14 bases between. Per germline, CDR1 LGHNT and CDR2 FRNRAP. The CDR3 covers 16 residues.

This chain connects TRBV6-5 to TRBJ1-1, with 8 bases aligning to TRBD1. The ends lost 5 bases at V and 3 bases at J; junction bases unmatched: 2. Germline V gene data show CDR1 as MNHEY and CDR2 as SVGAGI. The CDR3 covers 13 residues. The CDR3 here is CASSPDRDTEAFF. The CDR3 bases are TGTGCCAGCAGTCCGGACAGGGACACTGAAGCTTTCTTT.

CDR3 coding DNA: TGCGCCAGCAGCCTAGATGACAGGACTGGGGACACTGAAGCTTTCTTT. Translation: CASSLDDRTGDTEAFF. The chain recombines TRBV5-1 with TRBJ1-1, with D perhaps matching TRBD1 (6 bases). The germline V gene encodes CDR1 SGHRS and CDR2 YFSETQ. Trimming shortened V by 4 bases and J by 3 bases, and 19 bases separated the two germline ends. The length of the CDR3 is 16 residues.

The chain's CDR3 is CASGRSTVYEQYF. CDR3 sequence (DNA): TGTGCCAGCGGTCGATCGACAGTCTACGAGCAGTACTTC. The chain combines TRBV6-5 with TRBJ2-7, with D possibly being TRBD1 (5 bases). The CDR3 runs to 13 residues. Trimming stripped 8 bases from V and 3 bases from J, with 14 bases between. Germline V CDR1 and CDR2: MNHEY, SVGAGI.